The 22 T cell receptor beta chains below all came from one sample that was sequenced in a study of shared clonotypes between healthy human individuals. Profiled with immunoSEQ multiplex PCR; TCRdb holds only in-frame clones, not every one. Here the sample spans around 440,000 clones, roughly 80% being singletons. Sequences were obtained from PBMCs. The receptors were gathered from a woman between 40 and 50 years old in good health. Some clones in this sample may be carry-over from other donors' samples.

About this clone: Given a much more abundant clone one base away, this may be a read error. Within the sample, other DNA sequences also encode this same CDR3. The chain couples TRBV30 to TRBJ2-7; the D gene is possibly TRBD2 (6 bases). The germline V and J ends were trimmed by 2 bases and 2 bases, with 16 bases remaining between them. The CDR3 covers 15 residues. Germline V gene lookup returns CDR1 GTSNPN and CDR2 SVGIG (reference sequence). CDR3 in DNA: TGTGCCTGGAGTCAGGGACTGGCGGGAACCTACGAGCAGTACTTC. Translating it yields CAWSQGLAGTYEQYF.

Concerning this clone itself: This is likely an artifact of a read error, given a far larger clone one base away. This sequence joins TRBV5-1 and TRBJ2-5, with D possibly being TRBD2 (6 bases). V was pared by 4 bases and J by 9 bases, with 22 bases between. CDR3 length: 15 amino acids. In germline, CDR1 is SGHRS, CDR2 YFSETQ. The CDR3 protein is CASSTSFGGGGAQYF. CDR3 nucleotide sequence: TGCGCCAGCAGCACCTCATTCGGGGGTGGAGGGGCCCAGTACTTC.

The CDR3 region has the DNA TGCGCCAGCAGGGTCCCGCAGGGGGACAATGAGCAGTTCTTC. This codes for CASRVPQGDNEQFF. This rearrangement joins TRBV10-2 to TRBJ2-1, with TRBD1 identical over 7 bases. Germline V CDR1 and CDR2: WSHSY, SAAADI. The CDR3 has 14 amino acids. V lost 6 bases, J lost 5 bases, and 7 bases stayed unmatched.

As regards this clone: This likely came from a read error, as a far larger clone is one base away. Other DNA sequences in this specimen translate into the identical CDR3. The V call is TRBV7-8, the J call TRBJ1-1, with 7 nucleotides matching TRBD1. V lost 7 bases, J lost 8 bases, and 13 bases stayed unmatched. Germline V lookup: CDR1 SGHVS, CDR2 FQNEAQ. The CDR3 spans 14 residues. The CDR3 region is CASTPTGLITEAFF. The CDR3 DNA reads as TGTGCCAGCACTCCGACAGGGCTGATCACCGAAGCTTTCTTT.

This clone showed up just once. The J gene is TRBJ2-7, the V gene TRBV28, with TRBD2 identical over 7 bases. With 2 bases clipped from V and 7 bases from J, the junction kept 8 bases outside the gene matches. CDR3 length equals 14 residues. Germline V gene sequence: CDR1 MDHEN, CDR2 SYDVKM. This chain's CDR3 is CASSLLAGVSEQYF. The CDR3 coding sequence is TGTGCCAGCAGTTTACTTGCGGGAGTGAGTGAGCAGTACTTC.

Relative to its sample, this clone is medium-sized. Additional DNA sequences in this sample encode the identical CDR3. V is TRBV10-2 and J is TRBJ1-1, with D possibly matching TRBD1 (6 bases). The CDR3 is 13 amino acids. Looked up from germline, CDR1 is WSHSY and CDR2 is SAAADI. V was clipped by 5 bases and J by 1 base, with 8 bases between them. CDR3 nucleotide sequence: TGCGCCAGCAGTCCGACAGGGAACACTGAAGCTTTCTTT. Its translation: CASSPTGNTEAFF.

The chain employs TRBV30 and TRBJ2-7; D might be TRBD1 (6 bases). V was clipped by 2 bases and J by 3 bases, with 8 bases between them. The length of the CDR3 is 12 residues. Germline values: CDR1 GTSNPN, CDR2 SVGIG (reference sequence). CDR3 nucleotides: TGTGCCTGGAGTAGGGGGAGCTACGAGCAGTACTTC. This translates into CAWSRGSYEQYF.

The chain combines TRBV9 with TRBJ2-7; D is tentatively TRBD1 or TRBD2 (5 bases each). Trimming removed 5 bases at V and 9 bases at J, with 21 bases between. The CDR3 sequence is 14 residues long. Germline V CDR1 and CDR2: SGDLS, YYNGEE. CDR3 in DNA: TGTGCCAGCAGTCCGGGACCCCAACCTCCTAGGCAGTACTTC. This sequence encodes CASSPGPQPPRQYF.

The chain employs TRBV18 and TRBJ1-4; 7 bases agree with TRBD1. V gave up 5 bases and J gave up 4 bases; unmatched junction bases: 7. This CDR3 has 15 residues. The germline CDR1 and CDR2 sequences are KGHSH and LQKENI. The CDR3 DNA reads TGTGCCAGCTCAGCCCGGGACAGACTTAATGAAAAACTGTTTTTT. Its translation is CASSARDRLNEKLFF.

V gene TRBV20-1 combines with J gene TRBJ1-1; D not certain. The V end lost 2 bases, the J end lost 10 bases, and 8 bases lay between the germline ends. The CDR3 runs 10 residues. The germline V gene has CDR1 DFQATT and CDR2 SNEGSKA (reference sequence). The CDR3 DNA reads as TGCAGTGCTAGAATGGAGGCAGCTTTCTTT. Translation: CSARMEAAFF.

With respect to this clone: This may arise from a read error, as a much more abundant clone is one base away. Other DNA variants within this sample encode the same CDR3. The chain is built from TRBV18 and TRBJ1-1; no clear D gene. V lost 9 bases and J 0 bases, leaving 11 bases between the germline ends. Germline CDR1 is KGHSH and CDR2 is LQKENI. The CDR3 spans 13 residues. The CDR3 sequence is CASQGQVNTEAFF. CDR3 DNA sequence: TGTGCCAGTCAAGGGCAGGTGAACACTGAAGCTTTCTTT.

This chain links TRBV28 with TRBJ1-2; 9 nucleotides line up with TRBD1. The V gene end was trimmed by 4 bases and the J gene end by 8 bases; junction bases not matched to a gene: 2. The CDR3 totals 12 residues. CDR1 and CDR2 from the germline V gene are MDHEN and SYDVKM. In DNA, the CDR3 is TGTGCCAGCAGTTACAGGGGGCAAGGCTACACCTTC. Protein product: CASSYRGQGYTF.

J is TRBJ1-2 and V is TRBV10-3, with a possible D match to TRBD1 (6 bases). The V and J ends lost 4 bases and 9 bases respectively, with 18 bases between them. Germline V CDR1 and CDR2: ENHRY, SYGVKD. The CDR3 has 14 residues. DNA for the CDR3: TGTGCCATCAGTGTAGGAGCAGGGGAGTCGAGCTACACCTTC. It yields the protein CAISVGAGESSYTF.

This clone was detected only once. J is TRBJ2-1 and V is TRBV9; maybe TRBD1 (6 bases). The V gene lost 4 bases and the J gene lost 6 bases, with 17 bases spanning the gap. This CDR3 is 15 amino acids long. Germline CDR1 SGDLS, CDR2 YYNGEE. The CDR3 sequence is CASSPNPQGINEQFF. The DNA of the CDR3 is TGTGCCAGCAGCCCAAACCCACAGGGAATCAATGAGCAGTTCTTC.

V and J are TRBV5-4 and TRBJ1-2, with D possibly matching TRBD1 (5 bases). Germline CDR1 reads SGHNT; CDR2 reads YYREEE (reference sequence). V lost 4 bases to trimming and J lost 1 base, with 11 bases between them. This CDR3 spans 14 amino acids. The CDR3 spells CASSPDSFNYGYTF. In DNA, the CDR3 is TGTGCCAGCAGCCCTGACAGCTTTAACTATGGCTACACCTTC.

This chain links TRBV14 with TRBJ2-7; weak D call: TRBD1 (6 bases). The CDR3 runs 17 residues. Trimming left V 4 bases short and J 3 bases short, with 22 bases between. Germline CDR1 reads SGHDN; CDR2 reads FVKESK. This chain's CDR3 is CASSRTEKRDKIYEQYF. The CDR3 DNA follows: TGTGCCAGCAGCCGTACAGAGAAACGGGACAAGATCTACGAGCAGTACTTC.

In its sample, this clone was seen a few times. V is TRBV27 and J is TRBJ2-5; D is unclear. The J call is doubtful: the DNA matches TRBJ2-7 better. The CDR3 contains 12 residues. Per germline, CDR1 MNHEY and CDR2 SMNVEV (reference sequence). The chain's CDR3 is CASSSPTYEQYF. The CDR3 DNA follows: TGTGCCAGCAGTTCCCCTACCTACGAGCAGTACTTC.

The chain uses TRBV5-1 and TRBJ1-2; tentatively, D is TRBD1 (5 bases). V shed 1 base and J shed 4 bases, with 14 bases lying between them. The germline gives CDR1 SGHRS, CDR2 YFSETQ. The CDR3 covers 15 residues. CDR3 sequence: CASSLTEGLVYGYTF. CDR3 DNA: TGCGCCAGCAGCTTGACTGAGGGACTAGTCTATGGCTACACCTTC.

At least ten counts were recorded for this clone. V is TRBV5-6 and J is TRBJ1-2; D not certain. Germline values: CDR1 SGHDT, CDR2 YYEEEE. The CDR3 loop spans 14 amino acids. V was shortened by 0 bases and J by 5 bases, with 11 bases between the two germline ends. In DNA form, the CDR3 reads TGTGCCAGCAGCTTGGCCCGGCAGTCATATGGCTACACCTTC. It encodes CASSLARQSYGYTF.

The chain combines TRBV28 with TRBJ1-3, with D possibly being TRBD1 (6 bases). With 4 bases removed from V and 4 bases from J, the gap between germline ends came to 14 bases. This CDR3 spans 15 amino acids. In germline, CDR1 is MDHEN, CDR2 SYDVKM. The CDR3 coding sequence is TGTGCCAGCAGTTCCCTCGGGACAACCGGAAACACCATATATTTT. Its translation: CASSSLGTTGNTIYF.

The V call is TRBV15, the J call TRBJ1-1; tentatively, D is TRBD1 (5 bases). Trimming took 0 bases from V and 1 from J, leaving 9 bases between them. CDR1 and CDR2 from the germline V gene are LNHNV and YYDKDF (reference sequence). CDR3 length equals 15 residues. The CDR3 reads CATSRDRGTNTEAFF. The DNA of the CDR3 is TGTGCCACCAGCAGAGATCGGGGGACGAACACTGAAGCTTTCTTT.

Remarks on this clone: A far more abundant clone sits one base away, making this likely a read error. The CDR3 sequence: CAWSGGYGTGELFF. The CDR3 coding sequence is TGTGCCTGGAGTGGGGGATATGGGACCGGGGAGCTGTTTTTT. The rearrangement joins TRBV30 to TRBJ2-2; D uncertain. CDR1 and CDR2 from the germline V gene are GTSNPN and SVGIG (reference sequence). CDR3 length: 14 residues. V was pared by 1 base and J by 5 bases, with 11 bases between.